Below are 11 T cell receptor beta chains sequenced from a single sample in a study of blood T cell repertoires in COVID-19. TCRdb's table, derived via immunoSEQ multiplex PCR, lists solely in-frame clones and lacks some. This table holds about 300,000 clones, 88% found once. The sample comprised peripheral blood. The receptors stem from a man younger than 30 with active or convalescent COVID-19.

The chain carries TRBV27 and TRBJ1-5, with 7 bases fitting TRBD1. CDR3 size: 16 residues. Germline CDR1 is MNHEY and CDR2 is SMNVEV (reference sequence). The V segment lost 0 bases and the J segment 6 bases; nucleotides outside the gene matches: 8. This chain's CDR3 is CASSLSAGGYGQPQHF. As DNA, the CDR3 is TGTGCCAGCAGTTTATCGGCAGGGGGATATGGTCAGCCCCAGCATTTT.

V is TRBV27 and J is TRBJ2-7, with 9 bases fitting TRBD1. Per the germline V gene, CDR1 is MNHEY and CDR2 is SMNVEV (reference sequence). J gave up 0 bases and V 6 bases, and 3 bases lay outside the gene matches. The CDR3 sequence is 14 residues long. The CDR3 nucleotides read TGTGCCAGCAGGGGACAGGGTACCTCCTACGAGCAGTACTTC. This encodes CASRGQGTSYEQYF.

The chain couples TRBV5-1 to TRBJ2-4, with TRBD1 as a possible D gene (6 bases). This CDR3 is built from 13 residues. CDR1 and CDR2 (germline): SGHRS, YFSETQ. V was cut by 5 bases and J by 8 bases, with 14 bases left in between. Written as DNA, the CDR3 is TGCGCCAGCAGTCTGACAGGTCGGGACATTCAGTACTTC. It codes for CASSLTGRDIQYF.

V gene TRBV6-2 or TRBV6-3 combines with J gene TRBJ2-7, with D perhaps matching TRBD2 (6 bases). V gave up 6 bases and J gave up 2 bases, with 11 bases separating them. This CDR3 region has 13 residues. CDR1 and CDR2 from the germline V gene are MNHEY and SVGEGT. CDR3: CASSLGGTYEQYF. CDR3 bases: TGTGCCAGCAGCCTGGGCGGGACCTACGAGCAGTACTTC.

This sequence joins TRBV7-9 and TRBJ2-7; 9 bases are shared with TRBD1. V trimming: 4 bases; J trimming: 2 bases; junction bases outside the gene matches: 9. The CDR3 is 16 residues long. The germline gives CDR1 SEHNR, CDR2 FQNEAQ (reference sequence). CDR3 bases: TGTGCCAGCAGCTCTGCCTGGGACAGGGCCGCCTACGAGCAGTACTTC. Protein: CASSSAWDRAAYEQYF.

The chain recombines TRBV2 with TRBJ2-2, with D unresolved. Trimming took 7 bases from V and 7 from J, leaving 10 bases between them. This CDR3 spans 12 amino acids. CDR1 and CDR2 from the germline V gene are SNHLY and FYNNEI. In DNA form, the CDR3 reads TGTGCCAGCACCGCGCTGTACGGGGAGCTGTTTTTT. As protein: CASTALYGELFF.

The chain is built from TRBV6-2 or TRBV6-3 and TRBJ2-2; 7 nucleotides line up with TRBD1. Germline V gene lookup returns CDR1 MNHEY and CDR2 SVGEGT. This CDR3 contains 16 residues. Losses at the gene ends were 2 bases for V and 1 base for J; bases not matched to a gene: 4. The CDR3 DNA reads TGTGCCAGCAGTTACCCTGGGACAGTGAACACCGGGGAGCTGTTTTTT. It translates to CASSYPGTVNTGELFF.

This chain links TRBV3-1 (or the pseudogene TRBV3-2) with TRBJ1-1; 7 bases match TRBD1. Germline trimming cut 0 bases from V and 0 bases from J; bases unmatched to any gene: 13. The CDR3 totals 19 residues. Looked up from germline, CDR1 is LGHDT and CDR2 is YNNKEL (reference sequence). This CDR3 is CASSQEFMYRDRLNTEAFF. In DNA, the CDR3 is TGTGCCAGCAGCCAAGAGTTTATGTACAGGGACAGACTGAACACTGAAGCTTTCTTT.

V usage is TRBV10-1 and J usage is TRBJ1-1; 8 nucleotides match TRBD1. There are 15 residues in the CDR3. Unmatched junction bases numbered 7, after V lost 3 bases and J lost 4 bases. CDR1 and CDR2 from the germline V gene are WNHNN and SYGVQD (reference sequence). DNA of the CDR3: TGCGCCAGCAGTGATGCAGGGGGCTCGGTCACTGAAGCTTTCTTT. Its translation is CASSDAGGSVTEAFF.

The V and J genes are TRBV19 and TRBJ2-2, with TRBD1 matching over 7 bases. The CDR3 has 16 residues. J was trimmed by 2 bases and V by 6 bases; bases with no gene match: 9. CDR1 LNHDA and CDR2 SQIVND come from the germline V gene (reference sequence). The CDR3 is CASRLFHRGNTGELFF. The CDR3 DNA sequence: TGTGCCAGTAGGCTATTTCACAGGGGAAACACCGGGGAGCTGTTTTTT.

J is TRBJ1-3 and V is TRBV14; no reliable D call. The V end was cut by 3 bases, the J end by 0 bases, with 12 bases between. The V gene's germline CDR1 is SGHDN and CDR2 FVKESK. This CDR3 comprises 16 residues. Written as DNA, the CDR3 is TGTGCCAGCAGCCACGAATTCAGGTTCTCTGGAAACACCATATATTTT. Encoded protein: CASSHEFRFSGNTIYF.